The present TCR beta chain was sequenced within a study of shared clonotypes between healthy human individuals (dated by TCRdb to about 2020). For the wider study: The cohort included a few men and two women between 18 and 49 years of age. The study deeply sequenced blood TCR repertoires of about 5 healthy adults to estimate repertoire size and the extent of clonotype sharing between individuals. Between about 0.94 and 8.9 billion PBMCs per donor were obtained by leukapheresis. Libraries were prepared and TCR repertoires were sequenced by different laboratories using diverse techniques, in order to increase sequencing depth and limit assay-specific biases. For each donor, CD4 naive and CD4 memory were each given three plates, CD8 naive was given two plates, and CD8 memory was given one plate.

This clone was found once. The specificity of this receptor is unknown. No base qualities exist here, and no much larger clone lies one base off it. TCR CDR3 regions were amplified from genomic DNA by multiplex PCR using the deep immunoSEQ assay. Extracted genomic DNA from each cell subset was distributed evenly across all wells of several immunoSEQ 96-well plates, and each plate was treated as a replicate. For sorted subsets, approximately 200 ng of genomic DNA, equivalent to 25,000 to 35,000 T cell genomes, went into each replicate PCR. Purified libraries were measured with a Qubit 3.0 fluorometer, size-checked on a Bioanalyzer 2100, and measured again with the KAPA Library Quantification kit. Each immunoSEQ 96-well plate was sequenced on its own single-read 150-cycle Illumina NextSeq 550 flow cell. The authors' pipeline ran thus. Because the immunoSEQ output held only junctional sequences and lacked quality scores, the filtering could not match the filtering applied to full-length reads. To assign V/J genes and CDR3, sequences were annotated against IMGT germline references using PyIR, a Python wrapper for IgBLAST v1.9. Reads with weak V/J assignments (E-value above 1e-6), missing CDR3, stop codons, out-of-frame junctions, or ambiguous translated residues were removed. V3J clonotypes were defined as sequences sharing an identical inferred V gene, J gene, and CDR3 amino acid sequence. Percentage overlap between repertoires was calculated by dividing the number of shared unique clonotypes by the size of the smaller repertoire. RTK rarefaction, the Chao1 estimator, and Recon v2.1 estimates of unobserved clonotypes were used to assess repertoire richness. OLGA was used to compute generation probabilities for all TCRbeta clonotypes that the gDNA method yielded from a few donors. The clones in this table, taken by TCRdb from immuneACCESS, are in-frame only. Not every clone is retained; where verified, under half of the shortfall comes from an unresolved V gene, and the cause of the rest is unknown. D and trimming were read from the DNA, whereas the V and J calls and clone size are those reported in that table. This sample comprises 1 million to 1.3 million clones, 78% of them detected only once. The top ten clones comprise 0.6% to 0.7% of the sample.

From a lookup of the germline V gene, CDR1 and CDR2 are KGHSH and LQKENI. The junction shows trimming of 0 bases on V and 10 bases on J, plus 9 bases between the germline ends. The CDR3 sequence holds 13 residues, the cysteine and phenylalanine included. The entry retains the CDR3 DNA only, 39 bases that are in frame from base 1. Overall results and qualifications from the work: Based on pairwise subsampling, the degree of clonotype sharing among donors was expected to be affected by sequencing depth. Compared with non-shared clonotypes, the clonotypes found in all four sorted-subset donors had higher generation probabilities. Even with the large sequencing depth, rarefaction of the sorted-subset datasets indicated that sequencing was incomplete. Only blood was sampled, and tissue TCR repertoires likely differ from those in blood. Because the study included a small number of donors, the genetic and exposure-history diversity represented was limited. Estimated clonotype richness was generally larger for naive than for memory subsets. Sharing across a few donors was observed for 4.5% to 6.5% of naive CD4, 3% to 3.5% of naive CD8, over 2% of memory CD4, and roughly 0.4% of memory CD8 clonotypes.

Healthy HIV-negative adults with no recently reported acute infections or vaccinations were included as donors. All donors were Caucasian adults living in Nashville, Tennessee, USA. CD4+ T cells were enriched by magnetic negative selection; naive cells were then positively selected on CD45RA, and the negative fraction formed the memory subset. Blood was obtained by leukapheresis, after which PBMCs were separated by Ficoll-Histopaque density gradient centrifugation and cryopreserved in liquid nitrogen vapor phase. Analytical flow cytometry was used to check the purity and quantity of each magnetically sorted T cell population. Each sorted fraction had its genomic DNA isolated and then quantified by UV absorbance on a Nanodrop 2000c.

Sequenced input: memory CD4+ T cells from PBMCs. The intended sense of this specimen's cell subset or site label: CD45RA-negative fraction. The chain is encoded by TRBV18 joined to TRBJ2-2; no D gene can be assigned with confidence. The TCR originated in a young man in good health. Some clones in this sample may be carry-over from other donors' samples. The DNA sequence is given as TGTGCCAGCTCACCACCGGGCCCGGAGGAGCTGTTTTTT. It translates as CASSPPGPEELFF.